This is a list of T cell receptor beta chains from one sample in a study of OX40 agonist ivuxolimab in advanced cancers. Profiling relied on immunoSEQ multiplex PCR, and the TCRdb table lists in-frame clones only, not all of them. The sample includes 30,000 to 45,000 clones, around 89% of them seen just once. The starting material was CD4+ or CD8+ T cells sorted from blood, obtained in a trial of the OX40 agonist ivuxolimab. The source of these receptors is an adult with an advanced solid tumor such as melanoma, head and neck, liver or kidney cancer. CDR3s include the opening cysteine and the closing phenylalanine or tryptophan. Fields, in order: clone size, D gene, J gene, V gene, CDR3 protein, CDR3 DNA. The D gene is left open where the match is weak. Clone size is given for some rows only: seen once, a few or many times, or a class if the clone is expanded.

clone_size: .; d_call: .; j_call: TRBJ1-2; v_call: TRBV6-5; cdr3_aa: CASSKHGTFPLYTF; cdr3_nt: TGTGCCAGCAGCAAACACGGGACTTTTCCCCTCTACACCTTC
clone_size: .; d_call: .; j_call: TRBJ2-1; v_call: TRBV2; cdr3_aa: CASSEVRPYNEQFF; cdr3_nt: TGTGCCAGCAGTGAAGTCAGACCCTACAATGAGCAGTTCTTC
clone_size: .; d_call: TRBD1; j_call: TRBJ1-1; v_call: TRBV29-1; cdr3_aa: CSVATGLGTEAFF; cdr3_nt: TGCAGCGTGGCGACAGGGTTGGGCACTGAAGCTTTCTTT
clone_size: once; d_call: TRBD1; j_call: TRBJ1-1; v_call: TRBV30; cdr3_aa: CAWRQSGLGIRDSVMNTEAFF; cdr3_nt: TGTGCCTGGAGGCAGTCAGGACTAGGCATAAGGGACAGTGTTATGAACACTGAAGCTTTCTTT
clone_size: .; d_call: TRBD2; j_call: TRBJ2-7; v_call: TRBV6-5; cdr3_aa: CASSYFGLAGGEQYF; cdr3_nt: TGTGCCAGCAGTTACTTTGGACTAGCGGGCGGCGAGCAGTACTTC
clone_size: .; d_call: TRBD2; j_call: TRBJ2-3; v_call: TRBV28; cdr3_aa: CASHTLAEITDTQYF; cdr3_nt: TGTGCCAGCCATACCCTAGCGGAGATCACAGATACGCAGTATTTT
clone_size: few; d_call: .; j_call: TRBJ1-1; v_call: TRBV18; cdr3_aa: CASSPGSQSEAFF; cdr3_nt: TGTGCCAGCTCCCCGGGTTCGCAGTCCGAAGCTTTCTTT
clone_size: .; d_call: .; j_call: TRBJ1-2; v_call: TRBV5-1; cdr3_aa: CASSSYRAGNYGYTF; cdr3_nt: TGCGCCAGCAGCTCATACAGGGCCGGTAACTATGGCTACACCTTC
clone_size: .; d_call: .; j_call: TRBJ1-2; v_call: TRBV6-5; cdr3_aa: CASSYLSGGGYTF; cdr3_nt: TGTGCCAGCAGTTACCTGTCGGGGGGCGGCTACACCTTC
clone_size: .; d_call: .; j_call: TRBJ2-7; v_call: TRBV6-5; cdr3_aa: CASSDLSPYEQYF; cdr3_nt: TGTGCCAGCAGCGACCTCTCCCCCTACGAGCAGTACTTC
clone_size: .; d_call: TRBD2; j_call: TRBJ2-5; v_call: TRBV5-1; cdr3_aa: CASSTGLAGSGVETQYF; cdr3_nt: TGCGCCAGCAGCACAGGACTAGCGGGGTCAGGAGTGGAGACCCAGTACTTC
clone_size: .; d_call: .; j_call: TRBJ2-7; v_call: TRBV11-3; cdr3_aa: CASGITGSHEQYF; cdr3_nt: TGTGCCAGCGGGATAACAGGGTCCCACGAGCAGTACTTC
clone_size: .; d_call: .; j_call: TRBJ1-5; v_call: TRBV5-5; cdr3_aa: CASSLANLRRGNQPQHF; cdr3_nt: TGTGCCAGCAGCTTGGCTAATTTACGACGCGGCAATCAGCCCCAGCATTTT
clone_size: .; d_call: .; j_call: TRBJ1-2; v_call: TRBV19; cdr3_aa: CASSTLLSRATNYGYTF; cdr3_nt: TGTGCCAGTAGTACCCTTCTCAGCAGGGCCACTAACTATGGCTACACCTTC
clone_size: .; d_call: .; j_call: TRBJ1-3; v_call: TRBV2; cdr3_aa: CASSEQGSHSGNTIYF; cdr3_nt: TGTGCCAGCAGTGAACAGGGCAGCCACTCTGGAAACACCATATATTTT
clone_size: .; d_call: .; j_call: TRBJ1-6; v_call: TRBV7-9; cdr3_aa: CASSSSYNSPLHF; cdr3_nt: TGTGCCAGTTCTTCATCCTATAATTCACCCCTCCACTTT
clone_size: medium-sized; d_call: .; j_call: TRBJ2-2; v_call: TRBV7-9; cdr3_aa: CASSFGQGFTTGELFF; cdr3_nt: TGTGCCAGCAGCTTCGGGCAGGGGTTTACTACCGGGGAGCTGTTTTTT
clone_size: .; d_call: TRBD1; j_call: TRBJ1-6; v_call: TRBV6-6; cdr3_aa: CASSPTDRGNSPLHF; cdr3_nt: TGTGCCAGCAGTCCGACGGACAGGGGTAATTCACCCCTCCACTTT
clone_size: .; d_call: .; j_call: TRBJ2-5; v_call: TRBV29-1; cdr3_aa: CSVETSIQETQYF; cdr3_nt: TGCAGCGTTGAAACGTCAATACAAGAGACCCAGTACTTC
clone_size: .; d_call: .; j_call: TRBJ1-2; v_call: TRBV28; cdr3_aa: CASNRDPYGYTF; cdr3_nt: TGTGCCAGCAACCGGGACCCTTATGGCTACACCTTC